The 14 T cell receptor beta chains given below trace back to one sample, sequenced in a study of cytomegalovirus exposure and HLA in healthy donors. Researchers ran the PCR with 60 Vbeta and 13 Jbeta primers. Only in-frame clones appear in the TCRdb table, and some are missing; sequencing was by immunoSEQ multiplex PCR. The sample records roughly 190,000 clones, about four fifths being singletons. The sequenced sample consisted of PBMCs. The receptors shown here come from a woman between 50 and 59 years old in good health and CMV-seropositive.

The gene calls are TRBV9 and TRBJ2-1, with 9 bases identical to TRBD2. The CDR3 is made up of 18 amino acids. The V gene end was trimmed by 0 bases and the J gene end by 5 bases; junction bases not matched to a gene: 12. CDR1 and CDR2 (germline): SGDLS, YYNGEE. DNA of the CDR3: TGTGCCAGCAGCGTAGGTTTATCTAGGGGACTAGCAAACAATGAGCAGTTCTTC. It yields the protein CASSVGLSRGLANNEQFF.

The CDR3 here is CASSQVQNTEAFF. CDR3 DNA: TGCGCCAGCAGCCAAGTCCAGAACACTGAAGCTTTCTTT. The chain has TRBV4-1 and TRBJ1-1; no firm D call. The germline V gene encodes CDR1 MGHRA and CDR2 YSYEKL. The CDR3 loop spans 13 amino acids. V was trimmed by 1 base and J by 1 base, leaving 4 bases between them.

About this clone: The sample has other DNA sequences that encode this CDR3 too. The V and J genes are TRBV5-1 and TRBJ2-2; D unresolved. The V and J ends lost 0 bases and 2 bases respectively, with 5 bases between them. The V gene's germline CDR1 is SGHRS and CDR2 YFSETQ. This CDR3 region has 14 residues. CDR3 coding DNA: TGCGCCAGCAGCTTGGCCCTAAACACCGGGGAGCTGTTTTTT. It codes for CASSLALNTGELFF.

This chain connects TRBV30 to TRBJ2-5, with 8 nucleotides matching TRBD1. This CDR3 is built from 12 residues. Germline V lookup: CDR1 GTSNPN, CDR2 SVGIG (reference sequence). The ends lost 2 bases at V and 5 bases at J; junction bases unmatched: 1. In DNA form, the CDR3 reads TGTGCCTGGAGTCGACAGGGGGAGACCCAGTACTTC. Its protein product is CAWSRQGETQYF.

The chain links TRBV2 to TRBJ2-3, with a tentative D call TRBD2 (5 bases). The ends were cut back, 4 bases at V and 0 bases at J, with 11 bases in the middle. The CDR3 loop spans 15 amino acids. The V gene's germline CDR1 is SNHLY and CDR2 FYNNEI. The CDR3, as DNA: TGTGCCAGCAGTGGCGAGGGCCGTAGCACAGATACGCAGTATTTT. Translation gives CASSGEGRSTDTQYF.

The rearrangement links TRBV7-9 to TRBJ1-1; D unclear. This CDR3 has 14 amino acids. Germline CDR1 reads SEHNR; CDR2 reads FQNEAQ (reference sequence). Trimming took 4 bases from V and 2 from J, leaving 11 bases between them. The CDR3 DNA reads TGTGCCAGCAGCTCCACCGCGGGAAACACTGAAGCTTTCTTT. Its protein product is CASSSTAGNTEAFF.

The chain recombines TRBV6-1 with TRBJ1-6, with unresolved D. Trimming stripped 7 bases from V and 6 bases from J, with 13 bases between. Germline V gene lookup returns CDR1 MNHNS and CDR2 SASEGT. This CDR3 comprises 14 residues. The CDR3 is CASTEGSGNSPLHF. Here the CDR3 DNA reads TGTGCCAGCACCGAGGGCAGCGGTAATTCACCCCTCCACTTT.

With regard to this clone: Other nucleotide sequences in the sample specify the same CDR3. CDR3 coding DNA: TGTGCCAGCAGCCCCACCGGTGGCTATGGCTACACCTTC. This codes for CASSPTGGYGYTF. The rearrangement uses TRBV27 and TRBJ1-2, with D unresolved. Germline V lookup: CDR1 MNHEY, CDR2 SMNVEV (reference sequence). CDR3 length: 13 amino acids. V lost 6 bases and J 4 bases, leaving 12 bases between the germline ends.

The chain employs TRBV5-5 and TRBJ2-7; possible D gene TRBD2, 7 bases. V shed 9 bases and J shed 3 bases, with 25 bases lying between them. Germline CDR1 and CDR2: SGHKS and YYEKEE (reference sequence). The CDR3 covers 16 residues. The CDR3 spells CATIPRRGPRLYEQYF. CDR3 DNA: TGTGCCACTATCCCAAGGCGGGGGCCTCGTCTCTACGAGCAGTACTTC.

This rearrangement joins TRBV27 to TRBJ1-2, with 7 positions matching TRBD1. V shed 4 bases and J 0 bases; nucleotides not matched to a gene: 2. CDR3 length: 14 residues. Germline CDR1 is MNHEY and CDR2 is SMNVEV (reference sequence). The CDR3 bases are TGTGCCAGCAGTTCGACAGGGACTAACTATGGCTACACCTTC. Residues: CASSSTGTNYGYTF.

J is TRBJ1-6 and V is TRBV6-6; perhaps TRBD1 as D (6 bases). V was cut by 5 bases and J by 0 bases, with 11 bases left in between. CDR1 and CDR2 from the germline V gene are MNHNY and SVGAGI (reference sequence). The CDR3 covers 16 residues. The DNA for the CDR3 is TGTGCCAGCAGTCATCAGGGGAGCTCCTATAATTCACCCCTCCACTTT. Translated, it gives CASSHQGSSYNSPLHF.

CDR3 in DNA: TGTGCCAGCAGCTTAGGACATCAGTCTGGGGCCAACGTCCTGACTTTC. Its translation is CASSLGHQSGANVLTF. The rearrangement links TRBV7-3 to TRBJ2-6; D perhaps matches TRBD1 (5 bases). The CDR3 consists of 16 residues. With 2 bases removed from V and 1 base from J, the gap between germline ends came to 9 bases. Germline V gene lookup returns CDR1 SGHTA and CDR2 FQGTGA.

The chain is built from TRBV13 and TRBJ1-2; D is possibly TRBD1 (5 bases). Per the germline V gene, CDR1 is PRHDT and CDR2 is FYEKMQ (reference sequence). The CDR3 runs 13 residues. V was trimmed by 4 bases and J by 7 bases, leaving 13 bases between them. CDR3: CASSSPPGGGYTF. CDR3 in DNA: TGTGCCAGCAGCTCCCCCCCCGGGGGTGGCTACACCTTC.

The V call is TRBV28, the J call TRBJ2-5; D possibly corresponds to TRBD1 (5 bases). Trimming shortened V by 3 bases and J by 4 bases, and 9 bases separated the two germline ends. The germline V gene has CDR1 MDHEN and CDR2 SYDVKM. The CDR3 consists of 13 residues. In nucleotides, the CDR3 is TGTGCCAGCAGTTTGGCAGGGCGAGAGACCCAGTACTTC. This gives the protein CASSLAGRETQYF.